This record covers a single T cell receptor beta chain. This sample is drawn from a study of blood T cell repertoires in COVID-19. Study-level background: Donors in the United States, Italy and Spain gave samples during acute or convalescent COVID-19. Sources were T cells, B-cell-depleted T cells, or PBMCs; the material itself was cDNA or gDNA.

Per the original methods: Cell counts per sample came from amplifying reference gene primers. Generated by immunoSEQ multiplex PCR, the TCRdb table keeps only in-frame clones and is missing some. V and J calls plus clone size are reproduced from that table; the DNA served to infer D and trimming. This sample has 200,000 to 300,000 clones, with around 85% found just once. V dropped 6 bases and J dropped 8 bases, with 16 bases sitting between them. CDR1 is MNHEY, CDR2 SMNVEV, per germline (reference sequence). This CDR3 spans 13 amino acids. The rearrangement uses TRBV27 and TRBJ1-2; perhaps TRBD1 as D (6 bases). Source material: peripheral blood. The source of this sequence is a woman of 80 years or more with acute or convalescent COVID-19. Here the CDR3 reads CASRSTGFMGYTF. The CDR3 bases are TGTGCCAGCAGATCCACAGGGTTCATGGGCTACACCTTC.